These 5 T cell receptor beta chains originate from one sample sequenced in a study of blood T cell repertoires in COVID-19. Profiling relied on immunoSEQ multiplex PCR, and the TCRdb table lists in-frame clones only, not all of them. This table holds about 150,000 clones, 65% to 90% found once. Sequenced material: peripheral blood. Receptors originate from a man aged 65-85 years with acute or convalescent COVID-19.

The chain employs TRBV28 and TRBJ2-5; 15 nucleotides align to TRBD2. This CDR3 is 16 amino acids long. V lost 9 bases and J lost 7; bases outside the gene matches: 12. The germline gives CDR1 MDHEN, CDR2 SYDVKM. The CDR3 DNA follows: TGTGCCAGTCTTCATGGGGGACTAGCGGGAGGTGGGACCCAGTACTTC. It yields the protein CASLHGGLAGGGTQYF.

The chain's CDR3 is CASCRGRGDNEQFF. The CDR3 DNA reads TGTGCCAGTTGCAGGGGGCGAGGGGACAATGAGCAGTTCTTC. This chain joins TRBV19 and TRBJ2-1, with 8 bases identical to TRBD1. Per the germline V gene, CDR1 is LNHDA and CDR2 is SQIVND (reference sequence). The CDR3 covers 14 residues. V dropped 8 bases and J dropped 5; count of bases not matched to a gene: 8.

The rearrangement joins TRBV12-3 or TRBV12-4 to TRBJ2-7; 7 bases match TRBD2. The CDR3 length is 13 residues. V was clipped by 3 bases and J by 4 bases; unmatched bases: 3. In DNA form, the CDR3 reads TGTGCCAGCAGTTTGGGAGGGTATTACGAGCAGTACTTC. Its translation is CASSLGGYYEQYF.

The V call is TRBV10-3, the J call TRBJ2-5; 9 bases are shared with TRBD2. The CDR3 covers 16 residues. With 4 bases clipped from V and 2 bases from J, the junction kept 8 bases outside the gene matches. Looked up from germline, CDR1 is ENHRY and CDR2 is SYGVKD. This CDR3 is CAISGIAGDYQETQYF. The CDR3 DNA sequence: TGTGCCATCAGTGGAATAGCGGGAGATTATCAAGAGACCCAGTACTTC.

This sequence joins TRBV28 and TRBJ1-2; D is unclear. CDR1 is MDHEN and CDR2 is SYDVKM in the germline V gene. The CDR3 spans 10 residues. V lost 4 bases to trimming and J lost 7 bases, with 4 bases between them. Here the CDR3 DNA reads TGTGCCAGCAGTTCGTTTGGCTACACCTTC. Translation: CASSSFGYTF.